This T cell receptor (beta chain) was sequenced in a study of control samples from healthy donors and cancer patients. Here immunoSEQ multiplex PCR was the method, and the copy in TCRdb shows in-frame clones only, minus some. The sample includes hundreds of thousands of clones, roughly 87% of them seen just once. V lost 2 bases, J lost 1 base, and 11 bases lay in between. The germline V gene encodes CDR1 MNHEY and CDR2 SVGAGI. The CDR3 extends over 15 amino acids. The TCR originated in an older woman with lung cancer. The specimen sequenced was PBMCs. V usage is TRBV6-5 and J usage is TRBJ1-2, with D possibly matching TRBD1 (5 bases). CDR3 region: CASSYRRTNNYGYTF. The CDR3 DNA reads TGTGCCAGCAGTTACCGTAGGACAAATAACTATGGCTACACCTTC.